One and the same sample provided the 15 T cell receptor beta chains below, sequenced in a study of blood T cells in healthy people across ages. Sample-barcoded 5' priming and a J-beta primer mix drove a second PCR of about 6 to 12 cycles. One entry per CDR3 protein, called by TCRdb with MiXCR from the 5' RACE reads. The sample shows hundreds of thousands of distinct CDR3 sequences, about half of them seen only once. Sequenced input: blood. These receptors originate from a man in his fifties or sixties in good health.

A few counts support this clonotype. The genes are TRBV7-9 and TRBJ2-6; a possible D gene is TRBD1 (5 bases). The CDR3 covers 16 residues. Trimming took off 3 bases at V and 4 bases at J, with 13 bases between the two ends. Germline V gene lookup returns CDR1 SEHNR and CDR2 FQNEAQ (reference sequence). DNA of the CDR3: TGTGCCAGCAGCTTGGGGCATGCGATCGGGGCCAACGTCCTGACTTTC. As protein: CASSLGHAIGANVLTF.

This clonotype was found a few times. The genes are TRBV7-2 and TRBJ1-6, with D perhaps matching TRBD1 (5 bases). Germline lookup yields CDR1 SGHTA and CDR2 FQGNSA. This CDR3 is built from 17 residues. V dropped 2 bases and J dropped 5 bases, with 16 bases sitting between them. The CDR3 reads CASSLLLGQLNNSPLHF. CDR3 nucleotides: TGTGCCAGCAGCTTATTGCTCGGACAACTTAATAATTCACCCCTCCACTTT.

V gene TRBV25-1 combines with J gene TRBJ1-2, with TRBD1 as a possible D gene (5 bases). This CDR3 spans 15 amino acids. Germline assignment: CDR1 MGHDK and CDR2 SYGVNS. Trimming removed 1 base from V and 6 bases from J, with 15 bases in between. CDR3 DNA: TGTGCCAGCAGTGAATCCTTAGCGGAGGGGCATGGCTACACCTTC. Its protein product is CASSESLAEGHGYTF.

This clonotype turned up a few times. The CDR3 region is CATSGRRASPGDEQFF. DNA for the CDR3: TGTGCCACCAGTGGCCGGCGGGCTAGCCCGGGCGATGAGCAGTTCTTC. The rearrangement joins TRBV24-1 to TRBJ2-1; a possible D gene is TRBD2 (5 bases). Trimming stripped 5 bases from V and 8 bases from J, with 21 bases between. This CDR3 contains 16 residues. Germline V gene data show CDR1 as KGHDR and CDR2 as SFDVKD.

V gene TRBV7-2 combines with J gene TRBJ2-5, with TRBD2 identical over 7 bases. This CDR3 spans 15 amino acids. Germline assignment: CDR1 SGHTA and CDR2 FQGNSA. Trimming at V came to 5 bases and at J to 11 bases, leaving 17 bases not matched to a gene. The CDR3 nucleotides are TGTGCCAGCAGCCCTTCGGCTAGCGGCTCGGGGGAGCAGTACTTC. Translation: CASSPSASGSGEQYF. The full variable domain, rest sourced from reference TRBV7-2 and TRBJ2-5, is GAGVSQSPSNKVTEKGKDVELRCDPISGHTALYWYRQSLGQGLEFLIYFQGNSAPDKSGLPSDRFSAERTGGSVSTLTIQRTQQEDSAVYLCASSPSASGSGEQYFGPGTRLLVL.

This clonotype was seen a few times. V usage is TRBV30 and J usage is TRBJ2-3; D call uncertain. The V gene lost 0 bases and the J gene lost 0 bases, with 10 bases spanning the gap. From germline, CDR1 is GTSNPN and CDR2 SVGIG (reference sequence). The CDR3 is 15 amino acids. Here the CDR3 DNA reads TGTGCCTGGAGTGTTGGCAGGTCTAGCACAGATACGCAGTATTTT. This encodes CAWSVGRSSTDTQYF.

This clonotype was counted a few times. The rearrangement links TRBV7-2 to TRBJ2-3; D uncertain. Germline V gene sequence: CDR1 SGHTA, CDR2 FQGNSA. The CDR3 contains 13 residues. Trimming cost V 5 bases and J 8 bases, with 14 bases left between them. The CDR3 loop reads CASSPRLPPTQYF. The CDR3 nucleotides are TGTGCCAGCAGCCCAAGACTCCCCCCTACGCAGTATTTT.

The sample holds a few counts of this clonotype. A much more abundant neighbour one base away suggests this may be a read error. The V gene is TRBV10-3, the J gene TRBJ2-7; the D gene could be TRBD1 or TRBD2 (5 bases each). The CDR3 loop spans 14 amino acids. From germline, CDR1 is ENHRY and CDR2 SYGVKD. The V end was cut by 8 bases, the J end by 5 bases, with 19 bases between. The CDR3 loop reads CAISPRDGNHEQYF. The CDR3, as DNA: TGTGCCATCTCCCCCCGGGACGGTAACCACGAGCAGTACTTC.

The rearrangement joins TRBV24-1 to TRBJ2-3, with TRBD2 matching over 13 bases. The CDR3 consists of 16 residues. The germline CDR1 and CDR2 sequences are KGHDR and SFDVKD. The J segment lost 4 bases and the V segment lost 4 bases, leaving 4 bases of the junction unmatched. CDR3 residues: CATSDPLAGGSDTQYF. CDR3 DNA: TGTGCCACCAGTGACCCACTAGCGGGGGGGTCAGATACGCAGTATTTT.

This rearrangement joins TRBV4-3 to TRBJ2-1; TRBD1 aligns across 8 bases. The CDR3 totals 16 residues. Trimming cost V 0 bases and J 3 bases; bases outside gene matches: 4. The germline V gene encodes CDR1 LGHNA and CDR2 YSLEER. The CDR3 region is CASSQDVTGVYNEQFF. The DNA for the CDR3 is TGCGCCAGCAGCCAAGATGTGACAGGGGTCTACAATGAGCAGTTCTTC.

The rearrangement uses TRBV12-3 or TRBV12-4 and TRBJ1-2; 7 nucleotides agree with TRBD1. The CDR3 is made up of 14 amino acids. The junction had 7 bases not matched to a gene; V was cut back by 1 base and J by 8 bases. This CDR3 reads CASSLVRGRGGYTF. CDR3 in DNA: TGTGCCAGCAGTTTAGTAAGGGGGCGCGGAGGCTACACCTTC.

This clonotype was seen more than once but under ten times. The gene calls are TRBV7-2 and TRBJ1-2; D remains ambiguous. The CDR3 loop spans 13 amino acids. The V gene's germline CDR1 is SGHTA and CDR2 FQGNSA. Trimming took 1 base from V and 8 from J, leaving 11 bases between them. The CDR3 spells CASSLEALRGYTF. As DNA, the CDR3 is TGTGCCAGCAGCTTAGAGGCACTTCGCGGCTACACCTTC.

The CDR3 nucleotides are TGCAGCGTTTGGGCTAGCGGGGGATGGGATGAGCAGTTCTTC. Translated, it gives CSVWASGGWDEQFF. This chain links TRBV29-1 with TRBJ2-1; TRBD2 aligns across 10 bases. This CDR3 is built from 14 residues. The V gene end was trimmed by 5 bases and the J gene end by 8 bases; junction bases not matched to a gene: 9. Germline CDR1 and CDR2: SQVTM and ANQGSEA.

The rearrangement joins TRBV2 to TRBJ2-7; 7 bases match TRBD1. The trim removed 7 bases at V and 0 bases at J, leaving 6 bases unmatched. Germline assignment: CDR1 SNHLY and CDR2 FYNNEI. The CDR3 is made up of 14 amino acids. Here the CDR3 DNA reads TGTGCCAGCATCACGACAGGGACCTCCTACGAGCAGTACTTC. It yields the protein CASITTGTSYEQYF.

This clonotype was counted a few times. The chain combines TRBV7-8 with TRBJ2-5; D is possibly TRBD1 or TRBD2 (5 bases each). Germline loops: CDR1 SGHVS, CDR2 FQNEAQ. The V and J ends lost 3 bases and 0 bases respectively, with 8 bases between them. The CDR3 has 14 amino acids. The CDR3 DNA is TGTGCCAGCAGCTTCGGGACCTACCAAGAGACCCAGTACTTC. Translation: CASSFGTYQETQYF.